This TCR beta chain was sequenced for a study of T cell changes during pregnancy in multiple sclerosis. Method: immunoSEQ multiplex PCR; TCRdb's copy keeps in-frame clones and lacks some. The repertoire holds approximately 60,000 clones, with 94% as singletons. The CDR3 is 17 amino acids. Germline V CDR1 and CDR2: SGHNT, YYREEE (reference sequence). V was trimmed by 0 bases and J by 4 bases, leaving 17 bases between them. V usage is TRBV5-4 and J usage is TRBJ2-1; weak D call: TRBD2 (5 bases). This sequence was found in a female donor with multiple sclerosis, enrolled in a pregnancy study. The sample consisted of CD8+ T cells from peripheral blood mononuclear cells, taken in the third trimester of pregnancy. The CDR3 DNA reads TGTGCCAGCAGCTTGGGGTCCGCGGGCTCAGGATACAATGAGCAGTTCTTC. This translates into CASSLGSAGSGYNEQFF.